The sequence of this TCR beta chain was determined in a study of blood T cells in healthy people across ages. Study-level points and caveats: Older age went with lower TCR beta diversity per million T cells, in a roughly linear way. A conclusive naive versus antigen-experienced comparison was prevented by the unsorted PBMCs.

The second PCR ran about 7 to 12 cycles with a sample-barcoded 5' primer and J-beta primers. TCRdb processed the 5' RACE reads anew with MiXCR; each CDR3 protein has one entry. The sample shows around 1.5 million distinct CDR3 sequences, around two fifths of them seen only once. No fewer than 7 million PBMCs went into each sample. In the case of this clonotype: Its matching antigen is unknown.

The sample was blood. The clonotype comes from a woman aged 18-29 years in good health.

The CDR3 sequence: CASSQDAGAGAKNIQYF. The CDR3 DNA reads TGCGCCAGCAGCCAAGATGCAGGGGCCGGAGCCAAAAACATTCAGTACTTC. V usage is TRBV4-1 and J usage is TRBJ2-4; perhaps TRBD1 as D (6 bases). CDR1 and CDR2 (germline): MGHRA, YSYEKL. This CDR3 is 17 amino acids long. V lost 0 bases, J lost 0 bases, and 12 bases lay in between.